Below, 30 T cell receptor beta chains from the same sample are listed, as sequenced in a study of blood T cell repertoires in COVID-19. Data came from immunoSEQ multiplex PCR; TCRdb stores just in-frame clones and leaves some out. Of over 45,000 clones detected, roughly 85% appear once; the ten largest clones hold less than 3%. Specimen: peripheral blood. These receptors were taken from a woman aged 80 or older with acute or convalescent COVID-19.

The rearrangement links TRBV6-1 to TRBJ1-4, with 9 bases identical to TRBD1. From germline, CDR1 is MNHNS and CDR2 SASEGT. Trimming at V came to 4 bases and at J to 2 bases, leaving 5 bases not matched to a gene. This CDR3 comprises 16 residues. CDR3 loop: CASSAGTGITNEKLFF. In DNA form, the CDR3 reads TGTGCCAGCAGTGCCGGGACAGGGATCACTAATGAAAAACTGTTTTTT.

The V and J genes are TRBV7-3 and TRBJ2-3; a weak D match, TRBD2 (6 bases). CDR3 size: 14 residues. V was trimmed by 2 bases and J by 3 bases, leaving 9 bases between them. In germline, CDR1 is SGHTA, CDR2 FQGTGA. The CDR3 reads CASSLGGKTDTQYF. The CDR3 DNA reads as TGTGCCAGCAGCTTAGGGGGGAAAACAGATACGCAGTATTTT.

V and J are TRBV19 and TRBJ2-2, with 8 nucleotides matching TRBD1. The V segment lost 4 bases and the J segment 4 bases; nucleotides outside the gene matches: 5. Germline V lookup: CDR1 LNHDA, CDR2 SQIVND (reference sequence). There are 15 residues in the CDR3. The CDR3 region has the DNA TGTGCCAGTAGTACCAGGGGGCGAGGCACCGGGGAGCTGTTTTTT. Translation gives CASSTRGRGTGELFF. The full variable domain, its missing parts supplied by reference TRBV19 and TRBJ2-2, is DGGITQSPKYLFRKEGQNVTLSCEQNLNHDAMYWYRQDPGQGLRLIYYSQIVNDFQKGDIAEGYSVSREKKESFPLTVTSAQKNPTAFYLCASSTRGRGTGELFFGEGSRLTVL.

The gene calls are TRBV6-5 and TRBJ1-4, with D perhaps TRBD1 (5 bases). The CDR3 is 13 residues long. V was pared by 5 bases and J by 8 bases, with 12 bases between. From germline, CDR1 is MNHEY and CDR2 SVGAGI. Here the CDR3 reads CASSPGLREKLFF. Here the CDR3 DNA reads TGTGCCAGCAGTCCAGGGCTTAGGGAAAAACTGTTTTTT.

The chain couples TRBV29-1 to TRBJ1-1; D unresolved. Per the germline V gene, CDR1 is SQVTM and CDR2 is ANQGSEA. The CDR3 spans 14 residues. Trimming pared 7 bases from V and 1 base from J, leaving 16 bases between. The CDR3 sequence is CSATEPPKNTEAFF. The CDR3 bases are TGCAGCGCCACGGAGCCACCCAAGAACACTGAAGCTTTCTTT.

The rearrangement joins TRBV4-1 to TRBJ1-4, with D unresolved. CDR1 is MGHRA, CDR2 YSYEKL, per germline. Trimming pared 1 base from V and 3 bases from J, leaving 12 bases between. This CDR3 spans 16 amino acids. The CDR3 nucleotides read TGCGCCAGCAGCCAAGTCGTAGGGAGGGCTAATGAAAAACTGTTTTTT. Its translation: CASSQVVGRANEKLFF.

This clone was counted a single time. The chain carries TRBV6-5 and TRBJ1-5; maybe TRBD1 (6 bases). The CDR3 is made up of 15 amino acids. In germline, CDR1 is MNHEY, CDR2 SVGAGI. Trimming removed 5 bases at V and 10 bases at J, with 21 bases between. The CDR3 sequence is CASSPTHDTGRPQHF. The CDR3 DNA follows: TGTGCCAGCAGTCCGACCCATGACACAGGGAGACCCCAGCATTTT.

The sample holds one count of this clone. This sequence joins TRBV5-1 and TRBJ1-4; possibly TRBD1 for D (5 bases). V dropped 3 bases and J dropped 8 bases, with 17 bases sitting between them. The CDR3 is made up of 15 amino acids. CDR1 and CDR2 (germline): SGHRS, YFSETQ. The CDR3 here is CASSSNGGKPEKLFF. CDR3 in DNA: TGCGCCAGCAGCTCCAATGGGGGGAAGCCCGAAAAACTGTTTTTT.

The chain has TRBV5-6 and TRBJ2-7; 8 bases map to TRBD1. There are 15 residues in the CDR3. Germline values: CDR1 SGHDT, CDR2 YYEEEE. With V trimmed by 1 base and J by 6 bases, 9 bases remained unmatched. CDR3 bases: TGTGCCAGCAGCTTGATGGACAGGGTTCTCACCGAGCAGTACTTC. It yields the protein CASSLMDRVLTEQYF.

The rearrangement uses TRBV11-2 and TRBJ2-5, with 12 nucleotides matching TRBD2. Looked up from germline, CDR1 is SGHAT and CDR2 is FQNNGV. J gave up 2 bases and V 1 base, and 8 bases lay outside the gene matches. This CDR3 spans 18 amino acids. CDR3 amino acids: CASSLGALAGGAQETQYF. The CDR3 nucleotides are TGTGCCAGCAGCTTAGGGGCACTAGCGGGGGGTGCGCAAGAGACCCAGTACTTC.

The chain is built from TRBV7-2 and TRBJ1-6; 7 positions match TRBD1. Germline CDR1 SGHTA, CDR2 FQGNSA. With V trimmed by 5 bases and J by 6 bases, 7 bases remained unmatched. The CDR3 has 15 amino acids. The CDR3 sequence is CASSPRGQVNSPLHF. CDR3 coding DNA: TGTGCCAGCAGCCCTAGAGGACAGGTTAATTCACCCCTCCACTTT.

The table lists this clone with a count of one. CDR3 residues: CASSLRRENQPQHF. CDR3 in DNA: TGTGCCAGCAGCCTAAGGAGGGAAAATCAGCCCCAGCATTTT. This chain links TRBV7-2 with TRBJ1-5; D unresolved. The CDR3 has 14 residues. V lost 5 bases and J lost 4, with 12 bases in between. The germline gives CDR1 SGHTA, CDR2 FQGNSA. The entire variable domain, with the rest obtained from reference TRBV7-2 and TRBJ1-5, is as follows: GAGVSQSPSNKVTEKGKDVELRCDPISGHTALYWYRQSLGQGLEFLIYFQGNSAPDKSGLPSDRFSAERTGGSVSTLTIQRTQQEDSAVYLCASSLRRENQPQHFGDGTRLSIL.

This clone occurred a few times. The DNA for the CDR3 is TGTGCCAGCAGCCAAGAGGTTCTAGCGGGGAGGACCGGGGAGCTGTTTTTT. Its protein product is CASSQEVLAGRTGELFF. The chain combines TRBV4-2 with TRBJ2-2, with 9 bases aligning to TRBD2. Germline CDR1 is LGHNA and CDR2 is YNFKEQ. This CDR3 is built from 17 residues. V gave up 0 bases and J gave up 5 bases; unmatched junction bases: 7.

The rearrangement uses TRBV7-2 and TRBJ1-3, with D uncertain. CDR3 length: 15 amino acids. V lost 0 bases and J 0 bases, leaving 6 bases between the germline ends. Germline V gives CDR1 SGHTA, CDR2 FQGNSA. The CDR3 nucleotides are TGTGCCAGCAGCTTAGCGAGCTCCTCTGGAAACACCATATATTTT. It translates to CASSLASSSGNTIYF.

The chain employs TRBV6-5 and TRBJ2-7; 11 positions agree with TRBD2. CDR3 size: 15 residues. V was pared by 7 bases and J by 2 bases, with 7 bases of the junction left unmatched. From germline, CDR1 is MNHEY and CDR2 SVGAGI. The CDR3 loop is CASIAGGLGAYEQYF. The CDR3 DNA reads TGTGCCAGCATAGCGGGGGGGCTCGGCGCCTACGAGCAGTACTTC.

J is TRBJ2-5 and V is TRBV5-4, with D hard to call. V dropped 1 base and J dropped 7 bases, with 11 bases sitting between them. Per the germline V gene, CDR1 is SGHNT and CDR2 is YYREEE (reference sequence). This CDR3 contains 13 residues. The CDR3: CASSLFGSGTQYF. DNA for the CDR3: TGTGCCAGCAGCTTGTTCGGGTCGGGGACCCAGTACTTC.

The chain combines TRBV5-1 with TRBJ1-1; the D gene is possibly TRBD1 (5 bases). The germline V gene encodes CDR1 SGHRS and CDR2 YFSETQ. V shed 4 bases and J shed 4 bases, with 14 bases lying between them. This CDR3 region has 14 residues. The CDR3 spells CASSTGNGGTEAFF. In nucleotides, the CDR3 is TGCGCCAGCAGCACCGGCAACGGGGGCACTGAAGCTTTCTTT.

This sequence joins TRBV9 and TRBJ2-1; 11 bases are shared with TRBD2. The germline CDR1 and CDR2 sequences are SGDLS and YYNGEE. V was clipped by 3 bases and J by 7 bases; unmatched bases: 3. The CDR3 consists of 14 residues. The CDR3 coding sequence is TGTGCCAGCAGCGGACTAGCGGGGATAAATGAGCAGTTCTTC. As protein: CASSGLAGINEQFF.

V is TRBV5-1 and J is TRBJ1-3, with 7 bases that match TRBD1. Germline V CDR1 and CDR2: SGHRS, YFSETQ. Trimming cost V 4 bases and J 0 bases; bases outside gene matches: 10. The CDR3 is 17 amino acids. The DNA of the CDR3 is TGCGCCAGCAGCCTCGGGGCAGGGGGTCTCTCTGGAAACACCATATATTTT. Translating gives CASSLGAGGLSGNTIYF.

The chain joins TRBV14 to TRBJ2-2; tentative D call: TRBD1 (6 bases). The CDR3 runs to 15 residues. V was cut by 4 bases and J by 4 bases, with 13 bases left in between. Per the germline V gene, CDR1 is SGHDN and CDR2 is FVKESK. The CDR3 sequence is CASSRSQGRTGELFF. CDR3 DNA sequence: TGTGCCAGCAGCCGATCACAGGGACGCACCGGGGAGCTGTTTTTT.

The chain recombines TRBV5-6 with TRBJ2-1; D might be TRBD1 (6 bases). CDR3 length equals 16 residues. V lost 5 bases, J lost 0 bases, and 15 bases lay in between. In germline, CDR1 is SGHDT, CDR2 YYEEEE. For the CDR3, the DNA is TGTGCCAGCAGACTAGATCAGGGGAGCTCCTACAATGAGCAGTTCTTC. Its protein is CASRLDQGSSYNEQFF.

The chain employs TRBV30 and TRBJ1-3; D may be TRBD1 (6 bases). CDR3 length equals 15 residues. The V end lost 0 bases, the J end lost 6 bases, and 15 bases lay between the germline ends. CDR1 is GTSNPN and CDR2 is SVGIG in the germline V gene (reference sequence). The CDR3 sequence is CAWSVAGGYQNTIYF. In DNA, the CDR3 is TGTGCCTGGAGTGTAGCTGGGGGCTATCAAAACACCATATATTTT.

This clone came up once. V gene TRBV23-1 combines with J gene TRBJ1-1; D uncertain. TRBV23-1 is an open reading frame whose function is uncertain. The germline V and J ends were trimmed by 4 bases and 2 bases, with 14 bases remaining between them. The CDR3 sequence is 15 residues long. The CDR3 nucleotides are TGCGCCAGCAGTCTAAGCTTATTTACCAACACTGAAGCTTTCTTT. Translation gives CASSLSLFTNTEAFF.

This clone was observed a few times. V is TRBV4-2 and J is TRBJ1-2, with 8 bases aligning to TRBD1. V shed 3 bases and J 7 bases; nucleotides not matched to a gene: 10. The germline V gene encodes CDR1 LGHNA and CDR2 YNFKEQ. This CDR3 has 15 amino acids. This CDR3 is CASSQSRQGSRGYTF. CDR3 bases: TGTGCCAGCAGCCAGTCGCGACAGGGGAGTCGTGGCTACACCTTC.

The chain has TRBV10-1 and TRBJ1-6, with 10 bases that match TRBD1. This CDR3 comprises 15 residues. Germline V CDR1 and CDR2: WNHNN, SYGVQD (reference sequence). Unmatched junction bases numbered 2, after V lost 3 bases and J lost 6 bases. CDR3 coding DNA: TGCGCCAGCAGTGACCGGGACAGGGGTAATTCACCCCTCCACTTT. This translates into CASSDRDRGNSPLHF.

The chain uses TRBV6-1 and TRBJ2-5, with 10 bases lining up with TRBD1. This CDR3 has 16 amino acids. V was clipped by 1 base and J by 6 bases; unmatched bases: 8. Looked up from germline, CDR1 is MNHNS and CDR2 is SASEGT. CDR3 residues: CASSEGVTGGSKTQYF. CDR3 sequence (DNA): TGTGCCAGCAGTGAAGGGGTGACAGGGGGCTCAAAGACCCAGTACTTC.

CDR3 protein: CASTNPGSEAFF. DNA for the CDR3: TGTGCCAGCACAAATCCAGGGTCTGAAGCTTTCTTT. The chain uses TRBV6-1 and TRBJ1-1, with a tentative D call TRBD1 (5 bases). The V gene's germline CDR1 is MNHNS and CDR2 SASEGT. V gave up 7 bases and J gave up 6 bases, with 12 bases separating them. This CDR3 comprises 12 residues.

The V gene is TRBV4-2, the J gene TRBJ2-5; a weak D match, TRBD2 (7 bases). From germline, CDR1 is LGHNA and CDR2 YNFKEQ. The CDR3 is 14 residues long. V was pared by 4 bases and J by 5 bases, with 14 bases between. Here the CDR3 reads CASSPPGGQETQYF. DNA for the CDR3: TGTGCCAGCAGCCCGCCCGGGGGGCAGGAGACCCAGTACTTC.

The chain links TRBV19 to TRBJ1-1; D remains ambiguous. Germline lookup yields CDR1 LNHDA and CDR2 SQIVND (reference sequence). This CDR3 is built from 14 residues. V was clipped by 4 bases and J by 6 bases, with 15 bases between them. In nucleotides, the CDR3 is TGTGCCAGTAGTAAAGGCTCAGGAGGAGCTGAAGCTTTCTTT. The encoded protein is CASSKGSGGAEAFF. Full variable domain (missing parts from reference TRBV19 and TRBJ1-1): DGGITQSPKYLFRKEGQNVTLSCEQNLNHDAMYWYRQDPGQGLRLIYYSQIVNDFQKGDIAEGYSVSREKKESFPLTVTSAQKNPTAFYLCASSKGSGGAEAFFGQGTRLTVV.

V gene TRBV10-3 combines with J gene TRBJ2-3; TRBD2 matches at 8 bases. V lost 8 bases to trimming and J lost 5 bases; unmatched junction nucleotides: 9. The CDR3 is 14 residues long. Per germline, CDR1 ENHRY and CDR2 SYGVKD. In DNA, the CDR3 is TGTGCCATCGGGGGCGCGGGGGGAAGAGATACGCAGTATTTT. This gives the protein CAIGGAGGRDTQYF.